This TCR beta chain originates from a study of beta chain features in type 1 diabetes. The study's findings and limits: TCRB repertoires of naive, central memory and Treg cells appeared more similar among patients than among healthy donors. TCRB CDR3 length was moderately but significantly reduced in all four CD4+ subsets of Type 1 diabetes patients. In these data, an HLA type influence on TCRB rearrangement remained unresolved.

On this clone itself: Antigen: not known. Other DNA sequences in this specimen translate into the identical CDR3.

The entirety of the isolated RNA underwent reverse transcription, so expressed TCRB transcripts were sequenced. The data were produced by immunoSEQ multiplex PCR, yet TCRdb's version contains in-frame clones alone and is incomplete. The sample contains more than 300,000 clones, approximately 9.9% of which appear only once. Germline V lookup: CDR1 KGHSH, CDR2 LQKENI. With 3 bases clipped from V and 5 bases from J, the junction kept 1 base outside the gene matches. This CDR3 comprises 13 residues. Sequenced sample: central memory CD4+ T cells from blood. The chain recombines TRBV18 with TRBJ2-5; 9 nucleotides agree with TRBD2. This TCR was sampled from a man under 40 with type 1 diabetes. The CDR3 sequence is CASSPTSGETQYF. Here the CDR3 DNA reads TGTGCCAGCTCACCTACTAGCGGGGAGACCCAGTACTTC.